What follows are 13 T cell receptor beta chains derived from one specimen sequenced in a study of cytomegalovirus exposure and HLA in healthy donors. Clones were sequenced by immunoSEQ multiplex PCR, and TCRdb holds only the in-frame ones, with some missing. The data show almost 75,000 clones, with approximately 86% seen just once and about 3% held by the top ten. Sample: PBMCs. These receptors were taken from a young man in good health and CMV-seronegative.

The chain joins TRBV5-4 to TRBJ1-1; a weak D match, TRBD1 (6 bases). The germline V gene encodes CDR1 SGHNT and CDR2 YYREEE (reference sequence). The germline V and J ends were trimmed by 0 bases and 8 bases, with 14 bases remaining between them. The CDR3 runs to 14 residues. CDR3 bases: TGTGCCAGCAGCTTGGCTGTGCAGGGGCGGGAAGCTTTCTTT. This gives the protein CASSLAVQGREAFF.

The V and J genes are TRBV4-3 and TRBJ2-1, with 8 bases aligning to TRBD1. This CDR3 spans 13 amino acids. The germline gives CDR1 LGHNA, CDR2 YSLEER. The J segment lost 10 bases and the V segment lost 1 base, leaving 3 bases of the junction unmatched. CDR3 DNA: TGCGCCAGCAGCCAAGGCCGGGACAGGGAGCAGTTCTTC. Amino acids: CASSQGRDREQFF.

This clone has only one observation. This chain links TRBV15 with TRBJ2-1, with 11 bases matching TRBD2. Looked up from germline, CDR1 is LNHNV and CDR2 is YYDKDF (reference sequence). Trimming removed 8 bases from V and 8 bases from J; junction bases left unmatched: 5. The CDR3 is made up of 13 amino acids. CDR3 DNA: TGTGCCACCCGGCTAGCGGGAGGAGATGAGCAGTTCTTC. It yields the protein CATRLAGGDEQFF.

The V and J genes are TRBV30 and TRBJ1-2; 7 bases are a match to TRBD1. The V gene's germline CDR1 is GTSNPN and CDR2 SVGIG (reference sequence). Germline trimming cut 2 bases from V and 3 bases from J; bases unmatched to any gene: 9. CDR3 length: 15 residues. The chain's CDR3 is CAWSRGTDRDYGYTF. For the CDR3, the DNA is TGTGCCTGGAGTAGAGGAACAGACAGGGACTATGGCTACACCTTC.

The chain has TRBV11-2 and TRBJ2-1; TRBD1 is a possible D gene (10 bases). CDR3 size: 17 residues. Germline CDR1 and CDR2: SGHAT and FQNNGV. Trimming cost V 2 bases and J 9 bases, with 23 bases left between them. CDR3 amino acids: CASSLLAGGTGATEQFF. CDR3 nucleotides: TGTGCCAGCAGCTTACTGGCGGGAGGGACAGGGGCAACTGAGCAGTTCTTC.

This sequence joins TRBV2 and TRBJ2-5; 9 positions agree with TRBD2. CDR3 length: 14 amino acids. Per the germline V gene, CDR1 is SNHLY and CDR2 is FYNNEI. The J segment lost 5 bases and the V segment lost 6 bases, leaving 7 bases of the junction unmatched. CDR3 sequence: CASSLGLAWETQYF. The CDR3, as DNA: TGTGCCAGCAGCCTCGGACTAGCGTGGGAGACCCAGTACTTC.

This rearrangement joins TRBV5-1 to TRBJ1-3, with D perhaps matching TRBD1 (5 bases). Germline CDR1 and CDR2: SGHRS and YFSETQ. This CDR3 is 16 amino acids long. V was clipped by 4 bases and J by 0 bases, with 14 bases between them. CDR3 loop: CASSRMGPDSGNTIYF. CDR3 coding DNA: TGCGCCAGCAGCAGAATGGGGCCCGACTCTGGAAACACCATATATTTT.

The table lists this clone with a count of one. This chain joins TRBV6-6 and TRBJ2-1, with TRBD1 matching over 9 bases. The CDR3 totals 14 residues. Germline CDR1 reads MNHNY; CDR2 reads SVGAGI (reference sequence). The ends lost 6 bases at V and 6 bases at J; junction bases unmatched: 6. For the CDR3, the DNA is TGTGCCAGCAGGAGACAGGGGGAGGTCAATGAGCAGTTCTTC. Its protein is CASRRQGEVNEQFF.

The rearrangement joins TRBV5-1 to TRBJ2-7, with 7 bases that match TRBD2. The CDR3 runs 13 residues. The J segment lost 6 bases and the V segment lost 2 bases, leaving 5 bases of the junction unmatched. Germline-derived CDR1 and CDR2 are SGHRS and YFSETQ. The CDR3, as DNA: TGCGCCAGCAGCTTCACCACGGGGGGCGAGCAGTACTTC. As protein: CASSFTTGGEQYF.

The chain employs TRBV6-1 and TRBJ1-2, with a tentative D call TRBD1 (5 bases). Trimming cost V 4 bases and J 5 bases, with 8 bases left between them. In germline, CDR1 is MNHNS, CDR2 SASEGT. This CDR3 is 12 amino acids long. The chain's CDR3 is CASSVGLYGYTF. CDR3 nucleotides: TGTGCCAGCAGTGTGGGGCTATATGGCTACACCTTC.

The rearrangement joins TRBV7-9 to TRBJ2-7; D is undetermined. V shed 5 bases and J shed 2 bases, with 4 bases lying between them. Looked up from germline, CDR1 is SEHNR and CDR2 is FQNEAQ (reference sequence). The CDR3 runs 11 residues. The CDR3 bases are TGTGCCAGCAGCATTACCTACGAGCAGTACTTC. Protein sequence: CASSITYEQYF. The full variable domain, rest sourced from reference TRBV7-9 and TRBJ2-7, is DTGVSQNPRHKITKRGQNVTFRCDPISEHNRLYWYRQTLGQGPEFLTYFQNEAQLEKSRLLSDRFSAERPKGSFSTLEIQRTEQGDSAMYLCASSITYEQYFGPGTRLTVT.

This clone appeared once. The V call is TRBV7-2, the J call TRBJ2-5, with a possible D match to TRBD2 (6 bases). Germline V lookup: CDR1 SGHTA, CDR2 FQGNSA. The CDR3 length is 16 residues. V dropped 2 bases and J dropped 5 bases, with 18 bases sitting between them. This CDR3 is CASSLIQSGTVETQYF. The CDR3, as DNA: TGTGCCAGCAGCTTAATACAGTCGGGGACTGTCGAGACCCAGTACTTC.

In its sample, this clone was seen once. The genes are TRBV18 and TRBJ1-1; 8 bases line up with TRBD1. The CDR3 is 14 residues long. Germline lookup yields CDR1 KGHSH and CDR2 LQKENI. V shed 3 bases and J 4 bases; nucleotides not matched to a gene: 4. The CDR3: CASSPTGVSTEAFF. Written as DNA, the CDR3 is TGTGCCAGCTCACCGACAGGGGTCTCCACTGAAGCTTTCTTT.